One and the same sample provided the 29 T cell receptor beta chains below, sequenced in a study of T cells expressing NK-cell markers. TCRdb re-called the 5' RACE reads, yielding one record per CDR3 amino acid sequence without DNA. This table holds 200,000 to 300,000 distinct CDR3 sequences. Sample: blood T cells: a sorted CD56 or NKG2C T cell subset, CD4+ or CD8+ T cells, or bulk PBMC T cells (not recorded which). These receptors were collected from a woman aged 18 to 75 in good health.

CDR3 protein: CAGYRGQWRTSPLHF. The chain carries TRBV25-1 and TRBJ1-6. Germline V gene data show CDR1 as MGHDK and CDR2 as SYGVNS. The CDR3 is 15 amino acids.

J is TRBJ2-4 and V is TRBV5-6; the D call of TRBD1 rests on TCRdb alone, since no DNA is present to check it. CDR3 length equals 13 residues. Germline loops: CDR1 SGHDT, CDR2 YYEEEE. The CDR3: CASSRDRKNIQYF.

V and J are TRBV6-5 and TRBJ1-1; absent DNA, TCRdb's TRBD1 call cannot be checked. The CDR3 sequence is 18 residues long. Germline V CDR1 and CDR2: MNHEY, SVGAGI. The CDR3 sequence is CASSLVAPDRIMNTEAFF.

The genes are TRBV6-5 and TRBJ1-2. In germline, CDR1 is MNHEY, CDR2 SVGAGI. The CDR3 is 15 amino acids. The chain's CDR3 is CASSYGWTDNYGYTF.

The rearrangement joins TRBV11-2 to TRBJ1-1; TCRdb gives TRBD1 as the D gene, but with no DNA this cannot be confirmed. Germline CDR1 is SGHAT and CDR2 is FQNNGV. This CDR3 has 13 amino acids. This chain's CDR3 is CASSKQENTEAFF.

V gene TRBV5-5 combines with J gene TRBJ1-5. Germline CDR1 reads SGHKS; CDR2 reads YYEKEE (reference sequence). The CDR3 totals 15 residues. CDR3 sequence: CASSLKGGGNQPQHF.

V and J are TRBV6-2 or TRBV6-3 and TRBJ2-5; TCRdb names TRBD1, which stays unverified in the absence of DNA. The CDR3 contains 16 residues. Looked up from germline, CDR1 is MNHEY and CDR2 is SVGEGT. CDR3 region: CASSYSPFGLQETQYF.

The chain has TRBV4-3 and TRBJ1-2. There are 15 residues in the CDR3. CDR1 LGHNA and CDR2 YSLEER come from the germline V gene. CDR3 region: CASTATKGLPYGYTF.

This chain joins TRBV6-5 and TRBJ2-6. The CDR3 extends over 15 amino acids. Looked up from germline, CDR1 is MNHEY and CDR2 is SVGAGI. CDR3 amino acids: CASSYAQSGANVLTF.

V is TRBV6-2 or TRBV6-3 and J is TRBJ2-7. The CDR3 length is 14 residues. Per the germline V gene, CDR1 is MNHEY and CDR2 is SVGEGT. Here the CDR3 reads CASRASGSTYEQYF.

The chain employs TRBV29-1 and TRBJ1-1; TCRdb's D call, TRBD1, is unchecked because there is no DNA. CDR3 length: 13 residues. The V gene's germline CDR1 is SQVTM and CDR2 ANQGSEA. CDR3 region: CSVGSGQGTEAFF.

The CDR3 loop reads CASSQYRDGRTDTQYF. V gene TRBV3-1 combines with J gene TRBJ2-3; TCRdb picks TRBD2, but there is no DNA to check that call. CDR1 LGHDT and CDR2 YNNKEL come from the germline V gene (reference sequence). The CDR3 sequence is 16 residues long.

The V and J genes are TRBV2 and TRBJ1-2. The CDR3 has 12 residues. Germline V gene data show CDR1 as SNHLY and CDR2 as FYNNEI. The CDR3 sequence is CASMLGNYGYTF.

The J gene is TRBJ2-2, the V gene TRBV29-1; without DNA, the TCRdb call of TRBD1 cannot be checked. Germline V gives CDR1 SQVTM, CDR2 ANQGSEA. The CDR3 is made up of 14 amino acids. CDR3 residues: CSVVGGANTGELFF.

CDR3 residues: CATSREDGYNEQFF. The V and J genes are TRBV15 and TRBJ2-1. This CDR3 is built from 14 residues. Per germline, CDR1 LNHNV and CDR2 YYDKDF (reference sequence).

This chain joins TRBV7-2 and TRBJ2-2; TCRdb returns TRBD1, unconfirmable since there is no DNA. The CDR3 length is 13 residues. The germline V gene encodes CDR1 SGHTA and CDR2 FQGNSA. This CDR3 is CASRLTGTGELFF. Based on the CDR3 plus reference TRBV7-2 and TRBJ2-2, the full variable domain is GAGVSQSPSNKVTEKGKDVELRCDPISGHTALYWYRQSLGQGLEFLIYFQGNSAPDKSGLPSDRFSAERTGGSVSTLTIQRTQQEDSAVYLCASRLTGTGELFFGEGSRLTVL.

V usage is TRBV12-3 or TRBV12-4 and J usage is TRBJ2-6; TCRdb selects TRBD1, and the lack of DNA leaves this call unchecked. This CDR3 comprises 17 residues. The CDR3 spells CASSQATGPSGANVLTF.

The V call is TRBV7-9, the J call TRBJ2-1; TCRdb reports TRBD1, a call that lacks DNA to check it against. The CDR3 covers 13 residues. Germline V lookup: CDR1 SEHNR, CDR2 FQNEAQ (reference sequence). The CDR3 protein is CASSLDPGNEQFF.

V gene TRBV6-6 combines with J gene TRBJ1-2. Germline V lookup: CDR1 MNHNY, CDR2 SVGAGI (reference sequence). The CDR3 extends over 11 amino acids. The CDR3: CAGFGDYGYTF.

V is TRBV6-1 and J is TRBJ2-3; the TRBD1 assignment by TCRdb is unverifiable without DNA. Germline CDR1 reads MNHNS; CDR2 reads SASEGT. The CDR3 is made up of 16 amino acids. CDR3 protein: CASGSGFGGGTDTQYF.

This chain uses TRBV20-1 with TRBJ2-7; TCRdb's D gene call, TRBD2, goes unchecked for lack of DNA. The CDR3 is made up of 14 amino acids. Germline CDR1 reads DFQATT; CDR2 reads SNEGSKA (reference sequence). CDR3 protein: CSARLSSSPYEQYF.

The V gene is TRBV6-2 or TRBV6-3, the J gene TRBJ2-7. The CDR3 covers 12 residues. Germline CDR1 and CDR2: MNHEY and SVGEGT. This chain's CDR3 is CASSSNSYEQYF.

CDR3 residues: CASSLIRDTHTGELFF. The J gene is TRBJ2-2, the V gene TRBV7-3; without DNA, the TCRdb call of TRBD1 cannot be checked. CDR1 is SGHTA, CDR2 FQGTGA, per germline. CDR3 length equals 16 residues.

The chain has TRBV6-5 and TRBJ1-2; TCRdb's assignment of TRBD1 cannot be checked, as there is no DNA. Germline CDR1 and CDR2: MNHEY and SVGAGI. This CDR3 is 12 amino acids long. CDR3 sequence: CASTQGGYGYTF.

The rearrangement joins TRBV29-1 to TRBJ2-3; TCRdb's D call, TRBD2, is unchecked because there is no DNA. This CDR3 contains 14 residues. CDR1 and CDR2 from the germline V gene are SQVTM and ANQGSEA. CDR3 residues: CSVGGAKDTDTQYF.

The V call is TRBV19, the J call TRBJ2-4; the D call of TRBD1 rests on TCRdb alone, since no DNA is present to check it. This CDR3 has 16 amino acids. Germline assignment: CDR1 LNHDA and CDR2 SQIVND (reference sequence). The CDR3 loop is CASMLSREAGKNIQYF.

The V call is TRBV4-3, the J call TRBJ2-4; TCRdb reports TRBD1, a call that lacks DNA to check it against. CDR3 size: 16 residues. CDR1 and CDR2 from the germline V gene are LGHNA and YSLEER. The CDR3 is CASSQVGGRSKNIQYF.

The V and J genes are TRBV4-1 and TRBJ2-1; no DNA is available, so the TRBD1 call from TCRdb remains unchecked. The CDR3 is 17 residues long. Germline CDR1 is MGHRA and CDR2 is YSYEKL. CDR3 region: CASSQDDAGVWVYEQFF.

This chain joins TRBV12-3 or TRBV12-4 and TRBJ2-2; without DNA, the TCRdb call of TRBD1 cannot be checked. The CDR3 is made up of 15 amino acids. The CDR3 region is CASSFRVSTTGELFF.